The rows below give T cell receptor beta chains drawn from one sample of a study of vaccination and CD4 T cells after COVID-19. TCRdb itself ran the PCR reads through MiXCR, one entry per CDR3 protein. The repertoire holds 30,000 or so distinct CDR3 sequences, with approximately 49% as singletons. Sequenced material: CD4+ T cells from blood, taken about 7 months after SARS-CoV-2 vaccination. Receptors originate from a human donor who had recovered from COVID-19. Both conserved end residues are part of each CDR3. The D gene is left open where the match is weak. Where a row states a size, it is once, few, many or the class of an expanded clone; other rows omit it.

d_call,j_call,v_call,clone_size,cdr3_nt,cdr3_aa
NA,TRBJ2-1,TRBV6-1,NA,TGTGCCAGCAGTGGTACGACAGAGGGGTTCTGGGGTTTTGAGCAGTTCTTC,CASSGTTEGFWGFEQFF
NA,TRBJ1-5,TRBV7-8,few,TGTGCCAGCAGCTTCAGGGGACGCAATCAGCCCCAGCATTTT,CASSFRGRNQPQHF
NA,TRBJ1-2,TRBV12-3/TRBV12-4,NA,TGTGCCAGCAGTCGGGACGATGGGGACTATGGCTACACCTTC,CASSRDDGDYGYTF
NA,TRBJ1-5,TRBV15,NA,TGTGCCACCAGCAGAGATGGGGGAAGCAATCAGCCCCAGCATTTT,CATSRDGGSNQPQHF
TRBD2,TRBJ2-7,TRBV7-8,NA,TGTGCCAGCAGGTTCGGACTAGCGTTCTCCTACGAGCAGTACTTC,CASRFGLAFSYEQYF
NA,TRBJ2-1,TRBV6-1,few,TGTGCCAGCAGTGAAGATTGGGGGAGTACCCACAATGAGCAGTTCTTC,CASSEDWGSTHNEQFF
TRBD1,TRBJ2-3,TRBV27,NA,TGTGCCAGCCTTAGTCAGGGGGTCGGTACGCAGTATTTT,CASLSQGVGTQYF
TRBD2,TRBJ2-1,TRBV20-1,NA,TGCAGTGCTAGGGATACTAGCGGGAAGAACTCCTACAATGAGCAGTTCTTC,CSARDTSGKNSYNEQFF
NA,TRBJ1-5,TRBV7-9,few,TGTGCCAGCAGCTTAGGATGGGGTAATGGTTCAGGCAATCAGCCCCAGCATTTT,CASSLGWGNGSGNQPQHF
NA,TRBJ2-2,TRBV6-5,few,TGTGCCAGCAGTTACCTTTCGGGGTTCGACACCGGGGAGCTGTTTTTT,CASSYLSGFDTGELFF
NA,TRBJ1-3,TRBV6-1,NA,TGTGCCAGCAGTGAACACTCTGGAAACACCATATATTTT,CASSEHSGNTIYF
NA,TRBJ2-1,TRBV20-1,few,TGCAGTGCTACCCCGGACGGGTTTTACAATGAGCAGTTCTTC,CSATPDGFYNEQFF
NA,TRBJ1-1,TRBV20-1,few,TGCAGTGCTGGAGCGGCGGGGGTCGGGCGCACTGAAGCTTTCTTT,CSAGAAGVGRTEAFF
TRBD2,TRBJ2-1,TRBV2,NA,TGCGGCCAGTTGGGACTAGAGAATGAGCAGTTCTTC,CGQLGLENEQFF
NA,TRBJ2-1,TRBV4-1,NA,TGCGCCAGCAGCCACCAGGGGTATGAGCAGTTCTTC,CASSHQGYEQFF
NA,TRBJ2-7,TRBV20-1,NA,TGCAGTGCTAGTATGGGCCTCGGCCACGAGCAGTACTTC,CSASMGLGHEQYF
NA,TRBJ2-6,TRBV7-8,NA,TGTGCCAGCAGCTTATCCACAGGGACTGGGGCCAACGTCCTGACTTTC,CASSLSTGTGANVLTF
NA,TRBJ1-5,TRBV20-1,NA,TGCAGTGCTAGAGATTTAAGGGGTTCGCGCAATCAGCCCCAGCATTTT,CSARDLRGSRNQPQHF
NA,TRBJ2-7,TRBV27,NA,TGTGCCAGCAGTTTCGGCGGTTTGCCCTACGAGCAGTACTTC,CASSFGGLPYEQYF
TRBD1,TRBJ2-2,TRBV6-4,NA,TGTGCCAGCCAGGGACAGGTTGACACCGGGGAGCTGTTTTTT,CASQGQVDTGELFF
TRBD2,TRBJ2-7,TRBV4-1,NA,TGCGCCAGCAGCCAAGATTCTGTTCTAGCGGGGGCCTACGAGCAGTACTTC,CASSQDSVLAGAYEQYF
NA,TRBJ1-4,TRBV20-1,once,TGCAGTGCTAGAGATGCAGATGGGAGTGAAAAACTGTTTTTT,CSARDADGSEKLFF
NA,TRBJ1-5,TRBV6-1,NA,TGTGCCAGCACTTGGGACGGGGCACGGCCCCAGCATTTT,CASTWDGARPQHF
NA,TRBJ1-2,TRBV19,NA,TGTGCCAGTAGTTTGGCCTACTATGGCTACACCTTC,CASSLAYYGYTF
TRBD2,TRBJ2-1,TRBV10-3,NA,TGTGCCATCAGGAAGAGCGGGACGGACAATGAGCAGTTCTTC,CAIRKSGTDNEQFF
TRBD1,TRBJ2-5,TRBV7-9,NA,TGTGCCGGATCCCGGGACAGGGTCCCAGAGACCCAGTACTTC,CAGSRDRVPETQYF
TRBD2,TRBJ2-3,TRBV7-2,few,TGTGCCAGCAGCTTTCTGGGTAGCGGGAATACGCAGTATTTT,CASSFLGSGNTQYF
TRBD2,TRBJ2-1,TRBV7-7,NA,TGTGCTAGCAGCTTAAATAGCGGGGCTAATGAGCAGTTCTTC,CASSLNSGANEQFF
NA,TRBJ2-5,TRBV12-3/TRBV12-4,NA,TGTGCCAGCAGTGCCCTACGGGAGACCCAGTACTTC,CASSALRETQYF
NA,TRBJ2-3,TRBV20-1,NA,TGCAGTGCCTTCGGCAGCGACTTAAGCACAGATACGCAGTATTTT,CSAFGSDLSTDTQYF
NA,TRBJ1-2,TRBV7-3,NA,TGTGCCAGCAGCTTATTCGGACAAGCCGGAGAGGGCTACACCTTC,CASSLFGQAGEGYTF
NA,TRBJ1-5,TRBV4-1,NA,TGCGCCAGCAGCCAAGCGGGCGACTACTATAGCAATCAGCCCCAGCATTTT,CASSQAGDYYSNQPQHF
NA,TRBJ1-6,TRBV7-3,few,TGTGCCAGCAGCTTAGTCAACGGTTCACCCCTCCACTTT,CASSLVNGSPLHF
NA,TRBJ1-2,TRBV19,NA,TGTGCCAGTAGGGTTCCAGGGGACCAATTTGAAGGCTACACCTTC,CASRVPGDQFEGYTF
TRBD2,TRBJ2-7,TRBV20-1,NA,TGCAGTGCGGAACCGGGACTAGCGGGAGGCTACGAGCAGTACTTC,CSAEPGLAGGYEQYF
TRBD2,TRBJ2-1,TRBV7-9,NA,TGTGCCAGCAGCCCTCTTCTCGGTACTAGCGGGAGGGGCTCCTACAATGAGCAGTTCTTC,CASSPLLGTSGRGSYNEQFF
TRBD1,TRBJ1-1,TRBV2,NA,TGTGCCAGGGTGCAGGGGGCTGAAGCTTTCTTT,CARVQGAEAFF
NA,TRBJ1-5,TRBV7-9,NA,TGTGCCAGCAGCCCGCTGGCAAGCAATCAGCCCCAGCATTTT,CASSPLASNQPQHF
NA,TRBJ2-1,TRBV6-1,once,TGTGCCAGCAGTCGGGACGGTAGCTCCTACAATGAGCAGTTCTTC,CASSRDGSSYNEQFF
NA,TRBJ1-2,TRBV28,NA,TGTGCCAGCCGGGCCGCAGTGCCCCAGGGTCGATACACCTTC,CASRAAVPQGRYTF
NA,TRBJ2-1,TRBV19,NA,TGTGCCAGTAGTATGACAGGAGAGACCTACAATGAGCAGTTCTTC,CASSMTGETYNEQFF
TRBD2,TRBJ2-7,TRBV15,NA,TGTGCCACCAGCAGAACCATAGCGGGAGCCTACTACGAGCAGTACTTC,CATSRTIAGAYYEQYF
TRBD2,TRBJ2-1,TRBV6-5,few,TGTGCCAGCAGTTCTAGCGGTCACAATGAGCAGTTCTTC,CASSSSGHNEQFF
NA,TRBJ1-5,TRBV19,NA,TGTGCCAGTAGTAGGGGGAAACCTCAGCCCCAGCATTTT,CASSRGKPQPQHF
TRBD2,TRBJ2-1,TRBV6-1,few,TGTGCCAGCAGCCGCCGGACTAGCGGAGGATTCAATGAGCAGTTCTTC,CASSRRTSGGFNEQFF
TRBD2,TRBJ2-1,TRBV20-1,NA,TGCAGTGCTGGGAATCCGGGACTAGCCGCCAATGAGCAGTTCTTC,CSAGNPGLAANEQFF
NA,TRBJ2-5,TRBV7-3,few,TGTGCCAGCAGCTTAATCCAACAAGAGACCCAGTACTTC,CASSLIQQETQYF
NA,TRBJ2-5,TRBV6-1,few,TGTGCCAGCAGTGCTCGGGGGTCGGAGACCCAGTACTTC,CASSARGSETQYF
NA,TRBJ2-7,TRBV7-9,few,TGTGCCAGCAGTAACTCCTACGAGCAGTACTTC,CASSNSYEQYF
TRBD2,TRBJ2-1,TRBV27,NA,TGTGCCGCCGGGGCGGGAGGGAACTACAATGAGCAGTTCTTC,CAAGAGGNYNEQFF